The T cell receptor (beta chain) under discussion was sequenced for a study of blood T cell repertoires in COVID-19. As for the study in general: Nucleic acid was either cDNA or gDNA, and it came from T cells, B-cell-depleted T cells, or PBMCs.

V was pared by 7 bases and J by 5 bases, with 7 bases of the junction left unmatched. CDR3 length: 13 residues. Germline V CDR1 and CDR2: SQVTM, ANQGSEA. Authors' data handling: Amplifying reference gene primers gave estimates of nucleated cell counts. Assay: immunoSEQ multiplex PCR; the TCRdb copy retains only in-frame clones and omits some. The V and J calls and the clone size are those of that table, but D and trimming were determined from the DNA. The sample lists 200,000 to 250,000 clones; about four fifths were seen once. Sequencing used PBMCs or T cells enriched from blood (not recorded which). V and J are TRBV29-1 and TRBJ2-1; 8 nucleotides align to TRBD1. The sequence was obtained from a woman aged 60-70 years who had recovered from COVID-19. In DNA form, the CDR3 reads TGCAGCGAATGGACAGGGTTTAACAATGAGCAGTTCTTC. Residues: CSEWTGFNNEQFF.